This TCR beta chain was identified in a study of blood T cell repertoires in COVID-19. Sequencing used immunoSEQ multiplex PCR; TCRdb keeps in-frame clones, though not all of them. The data contain 150,000 to 200,000 clones, approximately 84% of them singletons. V shed 4 bases and J shed 6 bases, with 22 bases lying between them. Germline V CDR1 and CDR2: SGHRS, YFSETQ. This CDR3 is built from 17 residues. This sequence joins TRBV5-1 and TRBJ1-4; D might be TRBD1 (5 bases). The sequenced sample consisted of peripheral blood. The receptor was isolated from a human donor with acute or convalescent COVID-19. The donor label of this sample is uncertain. Written as DNA, the CDR3 is TGCGCCAGCAGCCCGTCCGGCCGTTGGAGGGGATATGAAAAACTGTTTTTT. This translates into CASSPSGRWRGYEKLFF. Filled out from reference TRBV5-1 and TRBJ1-4, the complete variable domain reads KAGVTQTPRYLIKTRGQQVTLSCSPISGHRSVSWYQQTPGQGLQFLFEYFSETQRNKGNFPGRFSGRQFSNSRSEMNVSTLELGDSALYLCASSPSGRWRGYEKLFFGSGTQLSVL.